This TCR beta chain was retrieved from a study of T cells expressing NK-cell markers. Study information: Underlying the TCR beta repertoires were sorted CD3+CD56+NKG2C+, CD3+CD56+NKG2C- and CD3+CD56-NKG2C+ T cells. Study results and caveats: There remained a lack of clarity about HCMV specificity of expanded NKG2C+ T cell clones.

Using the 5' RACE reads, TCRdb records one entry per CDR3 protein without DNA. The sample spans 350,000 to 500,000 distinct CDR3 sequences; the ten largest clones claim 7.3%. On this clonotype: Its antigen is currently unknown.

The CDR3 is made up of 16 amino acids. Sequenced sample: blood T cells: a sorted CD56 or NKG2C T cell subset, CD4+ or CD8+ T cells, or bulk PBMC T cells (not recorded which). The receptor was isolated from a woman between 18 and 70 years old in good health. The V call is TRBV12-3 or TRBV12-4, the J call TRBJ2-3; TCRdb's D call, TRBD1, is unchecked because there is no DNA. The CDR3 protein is CASSFSRGQGADTQYF.